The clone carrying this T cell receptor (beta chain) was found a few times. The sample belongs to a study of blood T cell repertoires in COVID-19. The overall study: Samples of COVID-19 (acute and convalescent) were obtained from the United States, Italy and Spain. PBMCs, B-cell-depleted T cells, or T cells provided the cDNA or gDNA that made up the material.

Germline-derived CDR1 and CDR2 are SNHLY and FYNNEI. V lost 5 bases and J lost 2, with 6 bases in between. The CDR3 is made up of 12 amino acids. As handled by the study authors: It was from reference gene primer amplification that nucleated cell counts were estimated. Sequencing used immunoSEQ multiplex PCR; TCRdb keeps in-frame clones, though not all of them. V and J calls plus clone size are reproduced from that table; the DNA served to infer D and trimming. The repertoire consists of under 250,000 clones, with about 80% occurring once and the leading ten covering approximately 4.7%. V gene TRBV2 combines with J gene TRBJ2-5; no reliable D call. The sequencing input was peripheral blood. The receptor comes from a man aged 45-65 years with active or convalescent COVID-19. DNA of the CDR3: TGTGCCAGCAGTTGGCGGCAAGAGACCCAGTACTTC. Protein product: CASSWRQETQYF.